Each of the 27 T cell receptor beta chains below was sequenced from the same sample in a study of T cell changes during pregnancy in multiple sclerosis. The protocol was immunoSEQ multiplex PCR, while the TCRdb copy is restricted to in-frame clones and leaves out a portion. In the table there are around 63,000 clones, approximately 92% of which are singletons. The sample consisted of CD8+ T cells from peripheral blood mononuclear cells, taken in the third trimester of pregnancy. These TCRs come from a female donor in good health, enrolled as a control in a pregnancy study.

DNA for the CDR3: TGCGCCAGCAGCCAAGATCGAGACACCTATGGCTACACCTTC. Translating gives CASSQDRDTYGYTF. The chain has TRBV4-3 and TRBJ1-2; D is ambiguous. The length of the CDR3 is 14 residues. From germline, CDR1 is LGHNA and CDR2 YSLEER. V lost 0 bases and J lost 4, with 9 bases in between.

The genes are TRBV7-6 and TRBJ1-4; D is ambiguous. Trimming removed 4 bases at V and 10 bases at J, with 22 bases between. Germline CDR1 is SGHVS and CDR2 is FNYEAQ. The CDR3 is 16 residues long. CDR3 nucleotide sequence: TGTGCCAGCAGCTCGAGCGGAGCGGCCGGTTATGGAAAACTGTTTTTT. Protein sequence: CASSSSGAAGYGKLFF.

The CDR3 loop is CASSLGGANTEAFF. For the CDR3, the DNA is TGTGCCAGCAGCTTGGGTGGGGCGAACACTGAAGCTTTCTTT. V and J are TRBV5-8 and TRBJ1-1; perhaps TRBD1 as D (5 bases). Germline CDR1 is SGHTS and CDR2 is YDEGEE. Trimming pared 0 bases from V and 1 base from J, leaving 7 bases between. This CDR3 has 14 amino acids.

This sequence joins TRBV11-2 and TRBJ1-4; possibly TRBD1 for D (6 bases). CDR1 is SGHAT and CDR2 is FQNNGV in the germline V gene. The V gene lost 5 bases and the J gene lost 5 bases, with 12 bases spanning the gap. CDR3 length: 14 residues. This CDR3 is CASSPRGGNEKLFF. In nucleotides, the CDR3 is TGTGCCAGCAGCCCCAGGGGTGGGAATGAAAAACTGTTTTTT.

The V call is TRBV4-1, the J call TRBJ1-5, with 10 bases identical to TRBD1. CDR3 size: 18 residues. The germline CDR1 and CDR2 sequences are MGHRA and YSYEKL. The V and J ends lost 3 bases and 3 bases, in that order; junction bases with no gene match: 11. The DNA for the CDR3 is TGCGCCAGCAGCCATATATCTCCGGGGACAGGGGCCAATCAGCCCCAGCATTTT. Protein: CASSHISPGTGANQPQHF.

This clone was observed once. The V gene is TRBV29-1, the J gene TRBJ2-5; D not certain. Germline-derived CDR1 and CDR2 are SQVTM and ANQGSEA. The CDR3 is made up of 10 amino acids. The V and J ends lost 7 bases and 5 bases respectively, with 8 bases between them. The CDR3 bases are TGCAGCGGTCTCAGGGAGACCCAGTACTTC. Translated: CSGLRETQYF.

The V gene is TRBV23-1, the J gene TRBJ2-5, with a possible D match to TRBD2 (5 bases). TRBV23-1 is an ORF, and what it does is uncertain. V was pared by 6 bases and J by 5 bases, with 19 bases between. The CDR3 is made up of 15 amino acids. The CDR3 sequence: CASSPLFPRRETQYF. The CDR3 DNA reads TGCGCCAGCAGCCCATTATTCCCCCGGAGGGAGACCCAGTACTTC.

The chain recombines TRBV6-1 with TRBJ1-4, with D perhaps matching TRBD1 (5 bases). There are 16 residues in the CDR3. Germline V gene lookup returns CDR1 MNHNS and CDR2 SASEGT. Trimming pared 2 bases from V and 3 bases from J, leaving 13 bases between. CDR3 loop: CASSESWGRANEKLFF. In DNA, the CDR3 is TGTGCCAGCAGTGAAAGCTGGGGGAGGGCTAATGAAAAACTGTTTTTT.

The chain carries TRBV5-4 and TRBJ2-7; 8 positions agree with TRBD2. Germline loops: CDR1 SGHNT, CDR2 YYREEE (reference sequence). Germline trimming cut 7 bases from V and 5 bases from J; bases unmatched to any gene: 2. This CDR3 is 11 amino acids long. CDR3 in amino acids: CASRGGNEQYF. Here the CDR3 DNA reads TGTGCCAGCCGGGGGGGAAACGAGCAGTACTTC.

The rearrangement joins TRBV4-1 to TRBJ2-7; a weak D match, TRBD1 (5 bases). Germline CDR1 reads MGHRA; CDR2 reads YSYEKL. Trimming removed 1 base at V and 3 bases at J, with 16 bases between. The CDR3 extends over 16 amino acids. This CDR3 reads CASSQVPGSGIYEQYF. The DNA for the CDR3 is TGCGCCAGCAGCCAAGTCCCAGGGTCGGGTATCTACGAGCAGTACTTC.

V and J are TRBV27 and TRBJ1-5; 7 positions agree with TRBD1. CDR1 and CDR2 (germline): MNHEY, SMNVEV (reference sequence). CDR3 size: 15 residues. V lost 7 bases to trimming and J lost 2 bases; unmatched junction nucleotides: 8. The CDR3 sequence is CASNPGGQGNQPQHF. The DNA for the CDR3 is TGTGCCAGCAACCCCGGCGGACAGGGCAATCAGCCCCAGCATTTT.

V and J are TRBV29-1 and TRBJ1-1, with D maybe TRBD1 (5 bases). The CDR3 loop spans 10 amino acids. V lost 6 bases and J 4 bases, leaving 6 bases between the germline ends. CDR1 and CDR2 (germline): SQVTM, ANQGSEA. The CDR3 reads CSVGGTEAFF. CDR3 bases: TGCAGCGTGGGGGGCACTGAAGCTTTCTTT.

The rearrangement uses TRBV2 and TRBJ2-3; D remains ambiguous. This CDR3 is built from 13 residues. The V gene lost 0 bases and the J gene lost 4 bases, with 5 bases spanning the gap. CDR1 SNHLY and CDR2 FYNNEI come from the germline V gene. This chain's CDR3 is CASSEAQSDTQYF. CDR3 nucleotides: TGTGCCAGCAGTGAAGCACAATCAGATACGCAGTATTTT.

The chain is built from TRBV13 and TRBJ2-1; 10 bases fit TRBD2. Germline lookup yields CDR1 PRHDT and CDR2 FYEKMQ (reference sequence). J was trimmed by 7 bases and V by 6 bases; bases with no gene match: 15. CDR3 length equals 17 residues. This CDR3 is CASSWEPQAGGRNEQFF. The CDR3 nucleotides are TGTGCCAGCAGTTGGGAACCTCAAGCGGGGGGGAGAAATGAGCAGTTCTTC.

V usage is TRBV7-9 and J usage is TRBJ1-5; D remains ambiguous. CDR3 length equals 12 residues. The germline V gene encodes CDR1 SEHNR and CDR2 FQNEAQ (reference sequence). Trimming stripped 4 bases from V and 3 bases from J, with 4 bases between. CDR3 residues: CASSSVNQPQHF. CDR3 bases: TGTGCCAGCAGCTCCGTCAATCAGCCCCAGCATTTT.

This chain joins TRBV9 and TRBJ2-3; 9 bases match TRBD1. With 3 bases clipped from V and 3 bases from J, the junction kept 5 bases outside the gene matches. From germline, CDR1 is SGDLS and CDR2 YYNGEE. The CDR3 totals 15 residues. CDR3 DNA: TGTGCCAGCAGCGCCGGACAGGGGTTGACAGATACGCAGTATTTT. Translated, it gives CASSAGQGLTDTQYF.

The gene calls are TRBV27 and TRBJ2-7; 8 bases agree with TRBD1. The germline gives CDR1 MNHEY, CDR2 SMNVEV (reference sequence). Trimming took 2 bases from V and 6 from J; bases not matched to a gene: 6. The CDR3 is made up of 14 amino acids. The DNA of the CDR3 is TGTGCCAGCAGTTTACAGCAGGGGGCGGTCGAGCAGTACTTC. It encodes CASSLQQGAVEQYF.

V gene TRBV7-9 combines with J gene TRBJ2-1; TRBD2 matches 10 bases. This CDR3 spans 16 amino acids. Trimming removed 4 bases from V and 4 bases from J; junction bases left unmatched: 7. CDR1 is SEHNR, CDR2 FQNEAQ, per germline (reference sequence). CDR3 bases: TGTGCCAGCAGCTCTCATAGCGGGGGGATTTACAATGAGCAGTTCTTC. As protein: CASSSHSGGIYNEQFF.

The J gene is TRBJ2-1, the V gene TRBV9; 14 bases fit TRBD2. Germline loops: CDR1 SGDLS, CDR2 YYNGEE. CDR3 length equals 16 residues. Trimming took 2 bases from V and 8 from J; bases not matched to a gene: 6. CDR3 amino acids: CASSVLTSGGVHEQFF. CDR3 sequence (DNA): TGTGCCAGCAGCGTCTTGACTAGCGGGGGGGTTCATGAGCAGTTCTTC.

This sequence joins TRBV16 and TRBJ1-1, with D possibly TRBD1 on 5 matching bases. Germline V gene lookup returns CDR1 KGHSY and CDR2 FQNENV. The CDR3 sequence is 16 residues long. Trimming left V 4 bases short and J 1 base short, with 16 bases between. CDR3 protein: CASSPLLSGGNTEAFF. The CDR3 nucleotides read TGTGCCAGCAGCCCACTATTGTCGGGGGGGAACACTGAAGCTTTCTTT.

The chain links TRBV2 to TRBJ1-1, with D uncertain. Trimming pared 4 bases from V and 0 bases from J, leaving 6 bases between. Per the germline V gene, CDR1 is SNHLY and CDR2 is FYNNEI. CDR3 length: 13 residues. The CDR3 protein is CASSAYLNTEAFF. The CDR3 DNA follows: TGTGCCAGCAGTGCGTATCTGAACACTGAAGCTTTCTTT.

The chain recombines TRBV11-3 with TRBJ2-7; 8 bases align to TRBD1. Germline V gene lookup returns CDR1 SGHNT and CDR2 YENEEA. CDR3 length: 16 amino acids. The V segment lost 1 base and the J segment 5 bases; nucleotides outside the gene matches: 10. CDR3 sequence (DNA): TGTGCCAGCAGCTTAGCCCCCTCGGCAGGGGGCCACGAGCAGTACTTC. It yields the protein CASSLAPSAGGHEQYF.

The chain recombines TRBV27 with TRBJ1-5, with a possible D match to TRBD1 (5 bases). The germline CDR1 and CDR2 sequences are MNHEY and SMNVEV (reference sequence). Deletions cut 4 bases from V and 3 bases from J, with 10 bases between. CDR3 length equals 14 residues. CDR3: CASSSTETNQPQHF. DNA of the CDR3: TGTGCCAGCAGTTCGACAGAAACCAATCAGCCCCAGCATTTT.

The gene calls are TRBV5-8 and TRBJ2-3; tentative D call: TRBD2 (6 bases). The V and J ends lost 0 bases and 4 bases respectively, with 12 bases between them. The CDR3 spans 15 residues. Germline assignment: CDR1 SGHTS and CDR2 YDEGEE. CDR3 residues: CASSLAGTDADTQYF. As DNA, the CDR3 is TGTGCCAGCAGCTTGGCCGGGACTGACGCAGATACGCAGTATTTT.

This chain links TRBV19 with TRBJ1-5; 7 bases agree with TRBD1. V shed 3 bases and J 2 bases; nucleotides not matched to a gene: 4. Germline CDR1 is LNHDA and CDR2 is SQIVND (reference sequence). CDR3 length: 15 amino acids. The CDR3 protein is CASSITGVGNQPQHF. The CDR3 nucleotides read TGTGCCAGTAGTATCACAGGGGTCGGCAATCAGCCCCAGCATTTT.

This rearrangement joins TRBV10-2 to TRBJ2-1, with TRBD1 matching 7 bases. The CDR3 loop spans 13 amino acids. Germline V gene lookup returns CDR1 WSHSY and CDR2 SAAADI. Losses at the gene ends were 8 bases for V and 5 bases for J; bases not matched to a gene: 6. The CDR3 spells CASVTGVNNEQFF. The DNA of the CDR3 is TGCGCCAGCGTCACAGGGGTGAACAATGAGCAGTTCTTC.

J is TRBJ2-3 and V is TRBV18; 11 nucleotides match TRBD1. V dropped 6 bases and J dropped 3; count of bases not matched to a gene: 5. CDR1 KGHSH and CDR2 LQKENI come from the germline V gene. The CDR3 sequence is 15 residues long. CDR3 in DNA: TGTGCCAGCTCGCGGACAGGGGGCGCGACAGATACGCAGTATTTT. Protein: CASSRTGGATDTQYF.